The clone carrying this TCR beta chain occurred many times. What it recognizes is unknown. The record originates from a study of T cells in Graves' hyperthyroidism and ophthalmopathy. Findings and limits, study-wide: Most thyroid clonotypes expanded above 0.001 were also detected in blood.

Thyroid ultrasound, orbital computed tomography, clinical symptoms, and serum thyroxine and TRAb underpinned diagnoses. Blood dates from first hyperthyroidism diagnosis, before any ophthalmopathy symptoms. Using around 10 ml of fresh peripheral blood, PBMCs were prepared. Amplified regions were TCR beta CDR3 sequences from RNA transcripts. In the first-round RT-PCR of the TCR CDR3, the HTBI primer set was used. TCRdb recomputed calls from the multiplex PCR reads with MiXCR, one row per CDR3 protein. The table includes around 290,000 distinct CDR3 sequences, about an eighth detected once. CDR1 is MNHEY and CDR2 is SVGEGT in the germline V gene. V was clipped by 6 bases and J by 1 base, with 14 bases between them. This CDR3 has 15 residues.

This TCR derives from a woman in her thirties with Graves' hyperthyroidism that later progressed to Graves' ophthalmopathy. Sequencing input: blood. V gene TRBV6-2 or TRBV6-3 combines with J gene TRBJ2-3; either TRBD1 or TRBD2 may fit D (5 bases each). CDR3 protein: CASRRREPRTDTQYF. CDR3 DNA: TGTGCCAGCAGACGCAGGGAGCCGCGCACAGATACGCAGTATTTT.